The clone carrying this T cell receptor (beta chain) appeared many times. This sample is drawn from a study of tumor-infiltrating lymphocytes in primary liver carcinoma. About the study: Among the tumors, stages were T1-T3 N0M0 and sizes roughly 4.2 to 11 cm.

Germline CDR1 and CDR2: SEHNR and FQNEAQ (reference sequence). The germline V and J ends were trimmed by 0 bases and 6 bases, with 10 bases remaining between them. CDR3 size: 14 residues. Germline DNA was extracted too, while blood RNA derived from unsorted whole blood. Total RNA (around 500 ng) served as template for TCR beta cDNA synthesis primed by a constant-region primer. Sequencing libraries for TCR beta derived from three nested multiplex PCR rounds that used slightly modified ARM-PCR. The two initial PCR rounds, around 11 cycles each, used TRBV1-TRBV30 forward and C-beta reverse primers. Via MiXCR, TCRdb re-called the multiplex PCR reads, giving one row per CDR3 protein. The repertoire holds roughly 330,000 distinct CDR3 sequences, with 65% as singletons.

Sequencing was carried out using peripheral blood. This sequence originates from a man in his forties with primary liver carcinoma and hepatitis B virus infection. The chain uses TRBV7-9 and TRBJ2-3, with unresolved D. The CDR3 loop is CASSLAQAGDTQYF. In DNA form, the CDR3 reads TGTGCCAGCAGCTTAGCCCAGGCTGGGGATACGCAGTATTTT.